The clone carrying this TCR beta chain was counted a few times. TCRdb re-derived calls from the RT-PCR reads in MiXCR, one entry per CDR3 protein. Of about 680,000 distinct CDR3 sequences listed, 14% are singletons. CDR3 length: 13 amino acids. Trimming shortened V by 3 bases and J by 7 bases, and 13 bases separated the two germline ends. CDR1 is SGHRS and CDR2 is YFSETQ in the germline V gene. Input material: memory CD4+ T cells from blood. The receptor was derived from a female donor in good health, serving as a healthy control. This chain joins TRBV5-1 and TRBJ1-2; TRBD1 might be the D (5 bases). Here the CDR3 DNA reads TGCGCCAGCAGCTCTCAGGGAGAAGTTGGCTACACCTTC. This codes for CASSSQGEVGYTF.